This TCR beta chain appears in the sequencing data of a study of T cell repertoires in cytomegalovirus infection. The germline V gene encodes CDR1 SNHLY and CDR2 FYNNEI. CDR3 length: 12 residues. V lost 7 bases to trimming and J lost 13 bases, with 16 bases between them. TCRdb fed the reads into MiXCR, producing one record per CDR3 protein. This table holds hundreds of thousands of distinct CDR3 sequences, 9% to 9.5% found once. The rearrangement uses TRBV2 and TRBJ2-2; D is perhaps TRBD1 or TRBD2 (5 bases each). This receptor was identified in a human donor in good health (CMV status not recorded). Some clones in this sample may be carry-over from other donors' samples. The sample comprised PBMCs. The CDR3 region is CASKGDHQGLFF. CDR3 DNA: TGTGCCAGCAAAGGGGACCATCAAGGGCTGTTTTTT.